This T cell receptor beta chain comes out of a study of CD4 and CD8 cells across lung adenocarcinoma regions. Remarks on this clonotype: Mismatch with germline at one junction end may stem from a read error.

A single record per CDR3 protein comes from TCRdb applying MiXCR to the PCR reads. The profile covers tens of thousands of distinct CDR3 sequences, with around half appearing a single time and about half taken by the ten largest. Localized lung adenocarcinoma, a non-small cell lung cancer, affected the donors. CDR1 is ENHRY, CDR2 SYGVKD, per germline. The CDR3 has 14 residues. Material for sequencing was CD8+ T cells from the center of a lung tumor. The TCR comes from a male donor with lung adenocarcinoma. The CD4 and CD8 labels of this study may be unreliable. The chain is built from TRBV10-3 and TRBJ2-4, with D unresolved. The CDR3 loop reads CRSTRLRATDIQYF. The CDR3, as DNA: TGCCGCAGCACGCGGCTACGGGCCACAGACATTCAGTACTTC.